Each of the 7 T cell receptor beta chains below was sequenced from the same sample in a study of blood T cell repertoires in COVID-19. The method was immunoSEQ multiplex PCR; TCRdb's version includes in-frame clones alone and lacks a portion of them. The data contain 60,000 to 95,000 clones, 90% to 95% of them singletons. Specimen: peripheral blood. These receptors were taken from a human donor in a cohort sampled during active COVID-19.

Concerning this clone: The junction shows a germline mismatch at one end, possibly a read error. The J gene is TRBJ2-7, the V gene TRBV6-1; D possibly corresponds to TRBD1 (6 bases). The germline V gene encodes CDR1 MNHNS and CDR2 SASEGT. This CDR3 contains 12 residues. In DNA form, the CDR3 reads TGTGCCAGCAGTGAGAGGGGGACGGCTTCCGGATTC. Protein product: CASSERGTASGF.

The chain has TRBV24-1 and TRBJ2-1; 8 nucleotides agree with TRBD1. The CDR3 contains 13 residues. Germline CDR1 reads KGHDR; CDR2 reads SFDVKD. The V and J ends lost 2 bases and 9 bases, in that order; junction bases with no gene match: 2. CDR3 in DNA: TGTGCCACCAGTGATTCGGACAGGGTTGAGCAGTTCTTC. Its translation: CATSDSDRVEQFF.

V usage is TRBV5-4 and J usage is TRBJ2-1; a weak D match, TRBD2 (7 bases). Germline V gives CDR1 SGHNT, CDR2 YYREEE (reference sequence). This CDR3 spans 14 amino acids. The V and J ends lost 4 bases and 4 bases respectively, with 12 bases between them. This CDR3 reads CASSRGGQYNEQFF. In DNA, the CDR3 is TGTGCCAGCAGCCGCGGGGGACAATACAATGAGCAGTTCTTC.

The V gene is TRBV6-5, the J gene TRBJ1-6, with TRBD1 identical over 7 bases. The length of the CDR3 is 14 residues. Germline CDR1 and CDR2: MNHEY and SVGAGI. The V gene end was trimmed by 6 bases and the J gene end by 4 bases; junction bases not matched to a gene: 3. CDR3 in amino acids: CASSPGQYNSPLHF. The CDR3 coding sequence is TGTGCCAGCAGCCCGGGACAGTATAATTCACCCCTCCACTTT.

The rearrangement joins TRBV11-1 to TRBJ1-2, with D possibly being TRBD1 (5 bases). The CDR3 is 14 residues long. Looked up from germline, CDR1 is SGHAT and CDR2 is FQDESV (reference sequence). The V end was cut by 1 base, the J end by 4 bases, with 10 bases between. The CDR3 loop is CASSLEGAVYGYTF. CDR3 DNA: TGTGCCAGCAGCTTAGAAGGGGCCGTCTATGGCTACACCTTC. Full variable domain (outside the CDR3, taken from reference TRBV11-1 and TRBJ1-2): EAEVAQSPRYKITEKSQAVAFWCDPISGHATLYWYRQILGQGPELLVQFQDESVVDDSQLPKDRFSAERLKGVDSTLKIQPAELGDSAMYLCASSLEGAVYGYTFGSGTRLTVV.

The V call is TRBV9, the J call TRBJ2-3; TRBD1 is a possible D gene (6 bases). The length of the CDR3 is 13 residues. V was cut by 5 bases and J by 2 bases, with 9 bases left in between. Germline V gene sequence: CDR1 SGDLS, CDR2 YYNGEE. The DNA of the CDR3 is TGTGCCAGCAGGGACAGCACCACAGATACGCAGTATTTT. As protein: CASRDSTTDTQYF.

The chain combines TRBV5-1 with TRBJ2-1; D perhaps matches TRBD2 (6 bases). The CDR3 is 15 amino acids. Per the germline V gene, CDR1 is SGHRS and CDR2 is YFSETQ. Trimming took off 1 base at V and 10 bases at J, with 18 bases between the two ends. The CDR3 sequence: CASSLSGVKGIEQFF. CDR3 nucleotides: TGCGCCAGCAGCTTGTCGGGAGTTAAAGGTATCGAGCAGTTCTTC. Complete variable domain (other parts from reference TRBV5-1 and TRBJ2-1): KAGVTQTPRYLIKTRGQQVTLSCSPISGHRSVSWYQQTPGQGLQFLFEYFSETQRNKGNFPGRFSGRQFSNSRSEMNVSTLELGDSALYLCASSLSGVKGIEQFFGPGTRLTVL.